This T cell receptor beta chain was identified in a study of T cells of healthy individuals. This CDR3 contains 15 residues. Germline lookup yields CDR1 SGHDT and CDR2 YYEEEE. With V trimmed by 1 base and J by 6 bases, 7 bases remained unmatched. TCRdb passed the 5' RACE reads through MiXCR, listing each CDR3 protein once. The repertoire consists of about 100,000 distinct CDR3 sequences, with approximately 15% occurring once and the leading ten covering roughly 6.2%. This TCR was sampled from a human donor in good health. The gene calls are TRBV5-6 and TRBJ1-5; 7 nucleotides agree with TRBD1. In DNA, the CDR3 is TGTGCCAGCAGCTTGTGGTCCAGGGGGGGTCAGCCCCAGCATTTT. Translating it yields CASSLWSRGGQPQHF.